The 13 T cell receptor beta chains below all came from one sample that was sequenced in a study of T cell responses to AZD1222 COVID-19 vaccine. Sequencing used immunoSEQ multiplex PCR; TCRdb keeps in-frame clones, though not all of them. Among some 140,000 clones listed, 70% to 90% were seen once. The sequencing used peripheral blood, collected on day 0 of AZD1222 vaccination. The source of these receptors is an adult in good health.

V usage is TRBV3-1 (or the pseudogene TRBV3-2) and J usage is TRBJ2-7; 14 bases match TRBD2. The ends lost 3 bases at V and 2 bases at J; junction bases unmatched: 0. Germline CDR1 LGHDT, CDR2 YNNKEL (reference sequence). CDR3 size: 15 residues. DNA for the CDR3: TGTGCCAGCAGCCAGGGACTAGCGGGAGCCTACGAGCAGTACTTC. It encodes CASSQGLAGAYEQYF.

This clone was detected only once. The chain is built from TRBV9 and TRBJ1-3, with D possibly being TRBD1 (5 bases). CDR3 length equals 15 residues. The V gene lost 4 bases and the J gene lost 0 bases, with 11 bases spanning the gap. Germline values: CDR1 SGDLS, CDR2 YYNGEE. The CDR3: CASSSSGTSGNTIYF. CDR3 sequence (DNA): TGTGCCAGCAGCTCATCGGGGACCTCTGGAAACACCATATATTTT. The variable domain in full, with the rest retrieved from reference TRBV9 and TRBJ1-3, is DSGVTQTPKHLITATGQRVTLRCSPRSGDLSVYWYQQSLDQGLQFLIQYYNGEERAKGNILERFSAQQFPDLHSELNLSSLELGDSALYFCASSSSGTSGNTIYFGEGSWLTVV.

This chain links TRBV9 with TRBJ2-2; D gene unclear. V dropped 0 bases and J dropped 4 bases, with 4 bases sitting between them. This CDR3 comprises 13 residues. Germline CDR1 is SGDLS and CDR2 is YYNGEE. DNA for the CDR3: TGTGCCAGCAGCGTAGCAGCCACCGGGGAGCTGTTTTTT. Protein product: CASSVAATGELFF.

The chain combines TRBV11-2 with TRBJ1-2; 9 bases map to TRBD1. The CDR3 covers 17 residues. Trimming cost V 0 bases and J 8 bases; bases outside gene matches: 13. CDR1 and CDR2 from the germline V gene are SGHAT and FQNNGV. CDR3: CASSLDLTRTGENGYTF. The CDR3 coding sequence is TGTGCCAGCAGCTTAGATCTTACCCGGACAGGGGAGAACGGCTACACCTTC.

The V and J genes are TRBV27 and TRBJ2-5, with D hard to call. CDR3 size: 13 residues. Germline CDR1 is MNHEY and CDR2 is SMNVEV (reference sequence). Trimming stripped 0 bases from V and 1 base from J, with 3 bases between. CDR3 DNA: TGTGCCAGCAGTTTATCCATCCAAGAGACCCAGTACTTC. It is translated as CASSLSIQETQYF.

The genes are TRBV6-4 and TRBJ2-2; a weak D match, TRBD2 (5 bases). Trimming left V 3 bases short and J 5 bases short, with 10 bases between. The CDR3 spans 14 residues. In germline, CDR1 is MRHNA, CDR2 SNTAGT. The CDR3 loop is CASSEGGGTGELFF. CDR3 coding DNA: TGTGCCAGCAGTGAAGGAGGCGGAACCGGGGAGCTGTTTTTT.

The chain links TRBV18 to TRBJ2-7; 11 bases align to TRBD2. The V gene end was trimmed by 3 bases and the J gene end by 6 bases; junction bases not matched to a gene: 7. CDR3 length: 15 residues. The germline V gene has CDR1 KGHSH and CDR2 LQKENI. This CDR3 is CASSPKLAGEAEQYF. The CDR3 nucleotides read TGTGCCAGCTCACCCAAACTAGCGGGGGAGGCCGAGCAGTACTTC.

V and J are TRBV4-2 and TRBJ2-3, with 7 positions matching TRBD2. This CDR3 comprises 13 residues. Germline V gene sequence: CDR1 LGHNA, CDR2 YNFKEQ. V was clipped by 3 bases and J by 4 bases; unmatched bases: 1. The chain's CDR3 is CASSHGLADTQYF. The CDR3, as DNA: TGTGCCAGCAGCCATGGACTAGCAGATACGCAGTATTTT.

The rearrangement uses TRBV7-9 and TRBJ2-7; D gene uncertain. Trimming shortened V by 5 bases and J by 9 bases, and 14 bases separated the two germline ends. This CDR3 has 12 amino acids. Germline V CDR1 and CDR2: SEHNR, FQNEAQ (reference sequence). The CDR3 DNA reads TGTGCCAGCAGCCCCTCCTACGAAGGGCAGTACTTC. Amino acid sequence: CASSPSYEGQYF.

The chain couples TRBV5-4 to TRBJ1-4; D remains unclear. CDR3 size: 14 residues. V lost 0 bases to trimming and J lost 2 bases, with 5 bases between them. CDR1 is SGHNT and CDR2 is YYREEE in the germline V gene (reference sequence). CDR3 bases: TGTGCCAGCAGCTTGGCCGGGACTAATGAAAAACTGTTTTTT. Translated: CASSLAGTNEKLFF.

The chain carries TRBV19 and TRBJ1-5, with D tentatively TRBD1 (6 bases). From germline, CDR1 is LNHDA and CDR2 SQIVND (reference sequence). The CDR3 has 15 amino acids. The V and J ends lost 7 bases and 5 bases respectively, with 18 bases between them. This chain's CDR3 is CASTPWGGGDQPQHF. In DNA form, the CDR3 reads TGTGCCAGTACGCCCTGGGGGGGCGGGGATCAGCCCCAGCATTTT.

The V and J genes are TRBV28 and TRBJ1-5; D gene unclear. There are 14 residues in the CDR3. Per germline, CDR1 MDHEN and CDR2 SYDVKM. The ends were cut back, 6 bases at V and 0 bases at J, with 9 bases in the middle. CDR3 nucleotide sequence: TGTGCCAGCAGGACCGAATATAGCAATCAGCCCCAGCATTTT. This codes for CASRTEYSNQPQHF.

This chain joins TRBV4-2 and TRBJ1-6; weak D call: TRBD1 (6 bases). V lost 0 bases and J lost 10, with 16 bases in between. Germline V CDR1 and CDR2: LGHNA, YNFKEQ. The CDR3 loop spans 16 amino acids. In DNA, the CDR3 is TGTGCCAGCAGCCAAGAGGCGGGCAGGGGTGGATCACCCCTCCACTTT. The encoded protein is CASSQEAGRGGSPLHF.